This TCR beta chain was identified in a study of blood T cell repertoires in COVID-19. The overall study: Sites across the United States, Italy and Spain contributed samples from acute and convalescent COVID-19. From T cells, B-cell-depleted T cells, or PBMCs came the material, which was cDNA or gDNA.

After removal of 4 bases from V and 2 bases from J, the junction contained 7 bases not matched to a gene. The CDR3 length is 15 residues. Germline V lookup: CDR1 LGHDT, CDR2 YNNKEL (reference sequence). How the authors handled the data: Reference gene primer amplification yielded estimated nucleated cell counts. Repertoires were generated with immunoSEQ multiplex PCR, while TCRdb's copy carries only in-frame clones and drops some. For V, J and clone size, that table is used; D and trimming come from the DNA. The data hold around 300,000 clones, with about 89% observed a single time. This TCR came from a man aged 45-65 years with acute or convalescent COVID-19. Sequencing used peripheral blood. This chain joins TRBV3-1 (or the pseudogene TRBV3-2) and TRBJ2-7, with 8 positions matching TRBD2. The CDR3 is CASSPLGGATYEQYF. The CDR3 DNA follows: TGTGCCAGCAGCCCCCTCGGGGGGGCGACCTACGAGCAGTACTTC.